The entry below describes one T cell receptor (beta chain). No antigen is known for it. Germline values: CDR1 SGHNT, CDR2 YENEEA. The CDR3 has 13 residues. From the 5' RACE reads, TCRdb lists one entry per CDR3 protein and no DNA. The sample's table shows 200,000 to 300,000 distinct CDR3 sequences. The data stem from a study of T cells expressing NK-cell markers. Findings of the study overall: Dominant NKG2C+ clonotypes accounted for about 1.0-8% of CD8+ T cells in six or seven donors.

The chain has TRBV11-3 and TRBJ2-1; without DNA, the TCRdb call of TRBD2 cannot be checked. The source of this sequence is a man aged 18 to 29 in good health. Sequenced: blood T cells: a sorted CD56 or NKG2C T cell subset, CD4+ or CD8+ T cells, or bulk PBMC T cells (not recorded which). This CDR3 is CASSGLAGREQFF.